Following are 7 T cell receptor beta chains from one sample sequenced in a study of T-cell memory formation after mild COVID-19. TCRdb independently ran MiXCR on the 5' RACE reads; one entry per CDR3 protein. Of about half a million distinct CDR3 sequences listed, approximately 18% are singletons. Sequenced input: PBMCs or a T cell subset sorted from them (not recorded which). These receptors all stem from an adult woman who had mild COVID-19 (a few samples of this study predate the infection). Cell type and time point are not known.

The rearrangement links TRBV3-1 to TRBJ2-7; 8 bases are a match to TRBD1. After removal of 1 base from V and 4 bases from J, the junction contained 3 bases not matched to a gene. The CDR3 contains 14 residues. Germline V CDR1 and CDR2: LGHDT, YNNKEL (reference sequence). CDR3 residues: CASSQGTGKYEQYF. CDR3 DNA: TGTGCCAGCAGCCAAGGGACAGGGAAATACGAGCAGTACTTC.

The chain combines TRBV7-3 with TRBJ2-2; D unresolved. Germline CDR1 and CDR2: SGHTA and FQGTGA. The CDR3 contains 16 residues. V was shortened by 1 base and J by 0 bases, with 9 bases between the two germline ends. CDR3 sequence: CASSLMASSNTGELFF. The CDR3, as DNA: TGTGCCAGCAGCTTAATGGCGTCTTCGAACACCGGGGAGCTGTTTTTT.

The CDR3 bases are TGTGCCAGCAGCTACGAGCGGTATCCACCCCTCCACTTT. Amino acids: CASSYERYPPLHF. The chain uses TRBV11-2 and TRBJ1-6; D not certain. V gave up 4 bases and J gave up 11 bases, with 12 bases separating them. This CDR3 region has 13 residues. CDR1 and CDR2 from the germline V gene are SGHAT and FQNNGV.

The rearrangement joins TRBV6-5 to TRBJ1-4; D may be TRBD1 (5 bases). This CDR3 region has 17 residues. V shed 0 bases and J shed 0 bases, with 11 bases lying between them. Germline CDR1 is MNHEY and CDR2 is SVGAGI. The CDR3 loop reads CASSYSTGTATNEKLFF. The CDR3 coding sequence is TGTGCCAGCAGTTACTCTACGGGGACGGCAACTAATGAAAAACTGTTTTTT.

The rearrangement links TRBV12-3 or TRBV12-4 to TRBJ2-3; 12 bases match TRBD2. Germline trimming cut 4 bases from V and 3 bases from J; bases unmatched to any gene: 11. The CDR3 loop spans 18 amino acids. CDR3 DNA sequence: TGTGCCAGCAGTTCTAAGCGCACTAGCGGGGGGCGGACAGATACGCAGTATTTT. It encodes CASSSKRTSGGRTDTQYF.

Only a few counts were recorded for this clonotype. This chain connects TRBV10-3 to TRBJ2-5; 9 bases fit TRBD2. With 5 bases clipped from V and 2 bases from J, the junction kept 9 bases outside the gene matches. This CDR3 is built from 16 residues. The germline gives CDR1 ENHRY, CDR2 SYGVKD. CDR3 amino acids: CAISILAGELQETQYF. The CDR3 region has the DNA TGTGCCATCAGTATCTTAGCGGGGGAGCTACAAGAGACCCAGTACTTC.

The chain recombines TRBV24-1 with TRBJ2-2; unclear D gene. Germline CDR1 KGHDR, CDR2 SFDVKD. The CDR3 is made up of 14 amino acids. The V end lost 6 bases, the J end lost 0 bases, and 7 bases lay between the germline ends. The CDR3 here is CATSQNSNTGELFF. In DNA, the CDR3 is TGTGCCACCAGTCAGAATTCGAACACCGGGGAGCTGTTTTTT.